The clone carrying this TCR beta chain was counted at least ten times. J lost 0 bases, V lost 3 bases, and 6 bases had no gene match. This CDR3 region has 16 residues. Germline-derived CDR1 and CDR2 are SGHRS and YFSETQ. These data originate in a study of blood T cells in healthy people across ages. The authors ran a second PCR of 7 to 11 cycles using a sample-barcoded 5' primer and a J-beta primer mix. A tag from a template-switch adaptor with 12 random nucleotides marked each cDNA molecule. TCRdb re-called the 5' RACE reads with MiXCR, one entry per CDR3 protein. The sample records 650,000 to 800,000 distinct CDR3 sequences, roughly half being singletons.

The sequenced sample consisted of blood. This TCR derives from a woman of 80 years or more in good health. The chain combines TRBV5-1 with TRBJ2-1, with 7 positions matching TRBD2. The CDR3 DNA sequence: TGCGCCAGCAGCTCTCGGCTAGCGGCCTCCTACAATGAGCAGTTCTTC. Amino acids: CASSSRLAASYNEQFF.